These 26 T cell receptor beta chains share one sample of origin, sequenced in a study of T cells expressing NK-cell markers. TCRdb re-called the 5' RACE reads, yielding one record per CDR3 amino acid sequence without DNA. The clone table shows about 440,000 distinct CDR3 sequences, with the ten largest holding approximately 7%. The sample comprised blood T cells: a sorted CD56 or NKG2C T cell subset, CD4+ or CD8+ T cells, or bulk PBMC T cells (not recorded which). These receptors were collected from a woman between 18 and 69 years old in good health.

CDR3 residues: CASSPWTGGNTEAFF. The chain recombines TRBV27 with TRBJ1-1; the D call of TRBD1 rests on TCRdb alone, since no DNA is present to check it. The germline gives CDR1 MNHEY, CDR2 SMNVEV (reference sequence). The CDR3 runs to 15 residues.

V and J are TRBV29-1 and TRBJ1-1. The V gene's germline CDR1 is SQVTM and CDR2 ANQGSEA. The CDR3 runs 11 residues. CDR3 sequence reads: CSGLENTEAFF.

The J gene is TRBJ1-2, the V gene TRBV4-2. Germline CDR1 is LGHNA and CDR2 is YNFKEQ. CDR3 length: 15 residues. The CDR3 sequence: CASSQEGSTNYGYTF.

The chain recombines TRBV13 with TRBJ2-7; TCRdb calls TRBD2, which cannot be checked without DNA. The CDR3 runs to 13 residues. CDR1 and CDR2 from the germline V gene are PRHDT and FYEKMQ (reference sequence). CDR3 sequence reads: CASSSGLGYEQYF.

This chain uses TRBV10-3 with TRBJ2-1; without DNA, the TCRdb call of TRBD1 cannot be checked. Germline V gene lookup returns CDR1 ENHRY and CDR2 SYGVKD. The CDR3 runs 13 residues. CDR3 residues: CAISESQENEQFF.

This sequence joins TRBV10-3 and TRBJ2-1; TCRdb proposes TRBD2, but this gene call is untestable without DNA. This CDR3 has 16 residues. Germline values: CDR1 ENHRY, CDR2 SYGVKD. The CDR3: CAISESRPRPTDEQFF.

The rearrangement joins TRBV5-1 to TRBJ2-5; TCRdb calls TRBD1, which cannot be checked without DNA. This CDR3 has 13 amino acids. Germline CDR1 and CDR2: SGHRS and YFSETQ. The CDR3 is CASSYRVGETQYF.

The V gene is TRBV27, the J gene TRBJ2-1; TCRdb calls TRBD1, which cannot be checked without DNA. Germline V lookup: CDR1 MNHEY, CDR2 SMNVEV (reference sequence). The CDR3 contains 15 residues. The CDR3 reads CASSISLTGGFEQFF.

The chain recombines TRBV4-2 with TRBJ2-1. CDR3 size: 15 residues. In germline, CDR1 is LGHNA, CDR2 YNFKEQ. The CDR3 sequence: CASSQDTYSYNEQFF.

J is TRBJ2-1 and V is TRBV15; TCRdb outputs TRBD2, but without DNA this stays unchecked. The CDR3 sequence is 15 residues long. Per the germline V gene, CDR1 is LNHNV and CDR2 is YYDKDF (reference sequence). The CDR3 protein is CATSAGGGRWDEQFF.

V and J are TRBV2 and TRBJ2-2. CDR3 length equals 14 residues. Germline CDR1 SNHLY, CDR2 FYNNEI. This CDR3 reads CASSEERVPGELFF.

The rearrangement links TRBV4-3 to TRBJ1-6; TCRdb's assignment of TRBD1 cannot be checked, as there is no DNA. The length of the CDR3 is 13 residues. Germline CDR1 and CDR2: LGHNA and YSLEER. The CDR3 protein is CASSNRESSPLHF.

V gene TRBV7-9 combines with J gene TRBJ2-7; the TCRdb D gene call, TRBD1, has no DNA to confirm it. The length of the CDR3 is 14 residues. Germline CDR1 reads SEHNR; CDR2 reads FQNEAQ (reference sequence). CDR3: CASSLGERGYEQYF.

The gene calls are TRBV18 and TRBJ2-1; TCRdb lists TRBD2, though no DNA is available to test this call. Germline V gene sequence: CDR1 KGHSH, CDR2 LQKENI. The CDR3 loop spans 17 amino acids. The CDR3 protein is CASSPPSGGHYNNEQFF.

This chain joins TRBV7-2 and TRBJ2-1. The CDR3 contains 12 residues. Germline V gene data show CDR1 as SGHTA and CDR2 as FQGNSA. CDR3 protein: CASSSGNREQFF. Complete variable domain (other parts from reference TRBV7-2 and TRBJ2-1): GAGVSQSPSNKVTEKGKDVELRCDPISGHTALYWYRQSLGQGLEFLIYFQGNSAPDKSGLPSDRFSAERTGGSVSTLTIQRTQQEDSAVYLCASSSGNREQFFGPGTRLTVL.

This chain links TRBV13 with TRBJ1-1; TCRdb lists TRBD1, though no DNA is available to test this call. The CDR3 is made up of 14 amino acids. CDR1 PRHDT and CDR2 FYEKMQ come from the germline V gene (reference sequence). CDR3 region: CASSYRTGSTEAFF.

The chain recombines TRBV18 with TRBJ2-3. CDR1 and CDR2 (germline): KGHSH, LQKENI. This CDR3 is 12 amino acids long. The CDR3 loop reads CASSGGSDTQYF.

This rearrangement joins TRBV7-2 to TRBJ2-7; lacking DNA, the TRBD2 call made by TCRdb goes unchecked. The CDR3 extends over 14 amino acids. In germline, CDR1 is SGHTA, CDR2 FQGNSA. This CDR3 is CASSPERENYEQYF.

This chain connects TRBV7-2 to TRBJ2-4; TCRdb selects TRBD2, and the lack of DNA leaves this call unchecked. The germline V gene encodes CDR1 SGHTA and CDR2 FQGNSA. The length of the CDR3 is 17 residues. CDR3 protein: CASSLRAGGPVKNIQYF.

The V call is TRBV9, the J call TRBJ2-3; TCRdb's D gene call, TRBD1, goes unchecked for lack of DNA. The germline V gene has CDR1 SGDLS and CDR2 YYNGEE. This CDR3 region has 16 residues. The CDR3 reads CASSVGGGAGTNTQYF.

CDR3: CASSSIGGVSYNEQFF. The genes are TRBV5-1 and TRBJ2-1; TCRdb returns TRBD2, unconfirmable since there is no DNA. Germline CDR1 and CDR2: SGHRS and YFSETQ. The CDR3 extends over 16 amino acids.

J is TRBJ2-1 and V is TRBV5-6; TCRdb returns TRBD1, unconfirmable since there is no DNA. Germline V gene sequence: CDR1 SGHDT, CDR2 YYEEEE. The CDR3 has 15 residues. The CDR3 is CASSLLGGPYNEQFF.

The rearrangement joins TRBV5-1 to TRBJ2-3. This CDR3 contains 14 residues. From germline, CDR1 is SGHRS and CDR2 YFSETQ. The CDR3 region is CASSSTADTDTQYF.

J is TRBJ1-5 and V is TRBV7-7; TCRdb names TRBD1, which stays unverified in the absence of DNA. CDR1 SSHAT and CDR2 FNYEAQ come from the germline V gene (reference sequence). The CDR3 is made up of 13 amino acids. CDR3 loop: CASSINRDQPQHF.

This chain joins TRBV5-6 and TRBJ1-1; the TRBD1 assignment by TCRdb is unverifiable without DNA. CDR3 length: 16 residues. Germline V lookup: CDR1 SGHDT, CDR2 YYEEEE. CDR3 sequence: CASSSPGRKMNTEAFF.

V usage is TRBV20-1 and J usage is TRBJ1-2; the D call of TRBD1 rests on TCRdb alone, since no DNA is present to check it. The CDR3 spans 13 residues. The V gene's germline CDR1 is DFQATT and CDR2 SNEGSKA (reference sequence). CDR3 loop: CSASQGMDYGYTF.